One and the same sample provided the 5 T cell receptor beta chains below, sequenced in a study of breast tumors, draining lymph nodes, adjacent tissues. Breast cancer patients provided tissue from their axillary draining lymph nodes. A single record per CDR3 protein comes from TCRdb applying MiXCR to the multiplex PCR reads. The top ten clones hold 0.85% to 1.2% of a sample with about 270,000 distinct CDR3 sequences, about 30% of them seen once. Sequencing was performed on axillary lymph node tissue. The source of these receptors is a female donor with breast cancer. Some clones in this sample may be carry-over from other donors' samples.

This clonotype was found many times. The chain uses TRBV7-6 and TRBJ1-2; D is undetermined. Between the trimmed V and J ends, which lost 1 base and 8 bases, there was a span of 26 bases. The CDR3 totals 18 residues. From germline, CDR1 is SGHVS and CDR2 FNYEAQ. Written as DNA, the CDR3 is TGTGCCAGCAGCTTAGTTCCCGGGCCCGAAACGCCGTTTGGGGGCTACACCTTC. This codes for CASSLVPGPETPFGGYTF. The full variable domain, completed using reference TRBV7-6 and TRBJ1-2, is GAGVSQSPRYKVTKRGQDVALRCDPISGHVSLYWYRQALGQGPEFLTYFNYEAQQDKSGLPNDRFSAERPEGSISTLTIQRTEQRDSAMYRCASSLVPGPETPFGGYTFGSGTRLTVV.

This clonotype was seen repeatedly, ten times or more. The rearrangement links TRBV15 to TRBJ2-1; unclear D gene. Trimming took 1 base from V and 5 from J, leaving 6 bases between them. Germline-derived CDR1 and CDR2 are LNHNV and YYDKDF (reference sequence). The CDR3 has 13 amino acids. The CDR3 here is CATSRGGNNEQFF. DNA of the CDR3: TGTGCCACCAGCAGAGGAGGCAACAATGAGCAGTTCTTC.

This clonotype has at least ten counts. The junction shows a germline mismatch at one end, possibly a read error. The V and J genes are TRBV10-3 and TRBJ1-3; D not resolved. Per the germline V gene, CDR1 is ENHRY and CDR2 is SYGVKD. This CDR3 is built from 19 residues. CDR3 DNA: TGTGCCGTCAGAAGTAGAAGCAGTTTACCAGGATCCTCTGGAAACACCATATATTTT. This gives the protein CAVRSRSSLPGSSGNTIYF.

As for this clonotype: A much larger clone differs from this one at a single base, so this may be a read error. The V and J genes are TRBV5-6 and TRBJ2-7; 8 positions agree with TRBD2. V dropped 7 bases and J dropped 4; count of bases not matched to a gene: 10. In germline, CDR1 is SGHDT, CDR2 YYEEEE. The CDR3 runs to 14 residues. The CDR3 DNA reads TGTGCCAGCGGGACCTCTAGCGGGCGTTACGAGCAGTACTTC. Translating gives CASGTSSGRYEQYF.

At least ten counts were recorded for this clonotype. The J gene is TRBJ1-3, the V gene TRBV7-9; D not certain. V lost 4 bases to trimming and J lost 0 bases, with 10 bases between them. The germline V gene has CDR1 SEHNR and CDR2 FQNEAQ (reference sequence). CDR3 length: 15 amino acids. For the CDR3, the DNA is TGTGCCAGCAGCTCCGGCGGAGACTCTGGAAACACCATATATTTT. Translation gives CASSSGGDSGNTIYF.